Below, 10 T cell receptor beta chains from the same sample are listed, as sequenced in a study of CD4 T cells in relation to SARS-CoV-2 and coronaviruses (dated by TCRdb to the early 2020s). The library was produced with the immunoSEQ multiplex PCR assay. The clones in this table, taken by TCRdb from immuneACCESS, are in-frame only. Not every clone is retained; where verified, under half of the shortfall comes from an unresolved V gene, and the cause of the rest is unknown. Recorded for this sample are tens of thousands of clones; 70% to 90% of them occurred a single time. The ten largest account for around 3.3% of the sample. The sequenced sample consisted of memory CD4+ T cells from PBMCs. The sample's cell subset or site label, in plain terms: memory (non-naive) CD4+ T cells. Every receptor here comes from an adult with COVID-19.

The chain joins TRBV7-9 to TRBJ1-6; D not resolved. The CDR3 runs to 11 residues. V dropped 2 bases and J dropped 13 bases, with 6 bases sitting between them. Germline-derived CDR1 and CDR2 are SEHNR and FQNEAQ (reference sequence). The CDR3 DNA sequence: TGTGCCAGCAGCTTAAGAGGCCCCCTCCACTTT. Amino acid sequence: CASSLRGPLHF.

The chain recombines TRBV18 with TRBJ1-4; no firm D call. V shed 0 bases and J shed 7 bases, with 9 bases lying between them. The CDR3 has 14 residues. The germline CDR1 and CDR2 sequences are KGHSH and LQKENI. The CDR3 region has the DNA TGTGCCAGCTCACCACCAGGTTTCTCTGAAAAACTGTTTTTT. It codes for CASSPPGFSEKLFF.

The V call is TRBV4-2, the J call TRBJ2-5, with D uncertain. Trimming removed 0 bases from V and 4 bases from J, with 3 bases in between. CDR3 length: 12 residues. Looked up from germline, CDR1 is LGHNA and CDR2 is YNFKEQ. The CDR3: CASSQEGETQYF. The CDR3 nucleotides are TGTGCCAGCAGCCAAGAAGGAGAGACCCAGTACTTC.

In its sample, this clone was seen once. The V gene is TRBV28, the J gene TRBJ2-5; D not resolved. The CDR3 covers 13 residues. Looked up from germline, CDR1 is MDHEN and CDR2 is SYDVKM. The CDR3 region is CTTNRPHWETQYF. The CDR3 bases are TGTACTACAAACCGGCCCCATTGGGAGACCCAGTACTTC.

The chain employs TRBV5-8 and TRBJ2-1; 9 bases line up with TRBD1. CDR1 SGHTS and CDR2 YDEGEE come from the germline V gene. The CDR3 runs 16 residues. Trimming at V came to 4 bases and at J to 8 bases, leaving 13 bases not matched to a gene. DNA for the CDR3: TGTGCCAGCAGCAGAACCGGGGACAGGGCCGGCTATGAGCAGTTCTTC. Its translation is CASSRTGDRAGYEQFF.

The V gene is TRBV5-1, the J gene TRBJ1-4; 8 nucleotides align to TRBD1. CDR3 length equals 13 residues. V gave up 3 bases and J gave up 5 bases; unmatched junction bases: 0. The germline V gene encodes CDR1 SGHRS and CDR2 YFSETQ. The CDR3: CASSWDRNEKLFF. CDR3 coding DNA: TGCGCCAGCAGCTGGGACAGGAATGAAAAACTGTTTTTT.

The rearrangement joins TRBV12-3 or TRBV12-4 to TRBJ1-4; TRBD1 agrees at 8 bases. Trimming at V came to 10 bases and at J to 10 bases, leaving 11 bases not matched to a gene. The length of the CDR3 is 13 residues. The CDR3 loop reads CATRETGEGKLFF. As DNA, the CDR3 is TGTGCCACCCGGGAGACAGGGGAAGGAAAACTGTTTTTT.

The genes are TRBV4-1 and TRBJ2-6; D is perhaps TRBD1 (5 bases). CDR1 is MGHRA, CDR2 YSYEKL, per germline. V was cut by 0 bases and J by 0 bases, with 12 bases left in between. This CDR3 is built from 18 residues. The CDR3 sequence: CASSQEPGIASGANVLTF. CDR3 DNA sequence: TGCGCCAGCAGCCAAGAACCAGGGATAGCCTCTGGGGCCAACGTCCTGACTTTC.

The chain joins TRBV4-3 to TRBJ2-7; possibly TRBD1 or TRBD2 for D (6 bases each). Trimming removed 0 bases from V and 4 bases from J, with 16 bases in between. Looked up from germline, CDR1 is LGHNA and CDR2 is YSLEER. The CDR3 has 16 amino acids. CDR3 sequence: CASSQEVRQEGYEQYF. The CDR3 DNA is TGCGCCAGCAGCCAAGAGGTGCGACAGGAGGGGTACGAGCAGTACTTC.

The V call is TRBV4-3, the J call TRBJ2-2; 7 bases fit TRBD2. This CDR3 has 14 amino acids. From germline, CDR1 is LGHNA and CDR2 YSLEER. Trimming took 1 base from V and 8 from J; bases not matched to a gene: 4. The CDR3 loop is CASSQGRETGELFF. CDR3 bases: TGCGCCAGCAGCCAAGGGCGGGAGACGGGGGAGCTGTTTTTT.